The text below deals with one TCR beta chain. This entry comes from a study of blood T cell repertoires in COVID-19. Study context: Sources were T cells, B-cell-depleted T cells, or PBMCs; the material itself was cDNA or gDNA.

Here immunoSEQ multiplex PCR was the method, and the copy in TCRdb shows in-frame clones only, minus some. The table records 90,000 or so clones, about 83% of them present only once. Germline V gene data show CDR1 as DFQATT and CDR2 as SNEGSKA (reference sequence). With V trimmed by 3 bases and J by 2 bases, 4 bases remained unmatched. CDR3 size: 14 residues. V and J are TRBV20-1 and TRBJ2-5; 9 nucleotides agree with TRBD1. Sequencing was performed on peripheral blood. The sequence was collected from a man aged 50 to 59 with active COVID-19. The CDR3 spells CSASGQGRQETQYF. CDR3 nucleotide sequence: TGCAGTGCTAGTGGACAGGGGCGACAAGAGACCCAGTACTTC.